These T cell receptor beta chains were read from a single sample in a study of T cells in Graves' hyperthyroidism and ophthalmopathy. TCRdb redid the calling of the multiplex PCR reads with MiXCR, one entry per CDR3 protein. The table includes 560,000 or so distinct CDR3 sequences, just under 20% detected once. Sequenced: blood. These receptor sequences come from a man in his forties or fifties with Graves' ophthalmopathy. CDR3s include the opening cysteine and the closing phenylalanine or tryptophan. The order of the fields is J gene, clone size, CDR3 length, V gene, CDR3 protein. Clone size is not always given. Where it is, it says once, few, many or a class for expanded clones.

j_gene: TRBJ2-1; abundance: few; len: 15; v_gene: TRBV12-5; CDR3aa: CASALRGSSYNEQFF
j_gene: TRBJ2-1; abundance: many; len: 16; v_gene: TRBV28; CDR3aa: CASSLPSGRAYNEQFF
j_gene: TRBJ2-2; abundance: NA; len: 18; v_gene: TRBV5-6; CDR3aa: CASSLAALAGLSTGELFF
j_gene: TRBJ2-7; abundance: NA; len: 15; v_gene: TRBV28; CDR3aa: CASSLVGLAAVEQYF
j_gene: TRBJ2-1; abundance: many; len: 18; v_gene: TRBV7-9; CDR3aa: CASSPLVNGGRLYNEQFF
j_gene: TRBJ1-5; abundance: few; len: 14; v_gene: TRBV3-1; CDR3aa: CASSRSDSNQPQHF
j_gene: TRBJ1-5; abundance: few; len: 12; v_gene: TRBV12-3/TRBV12-4; CDR3aa: CASSHQYQPQHF
j_gene: TRBJ1-5; abundance: few; len: 14; v_gene: TRBV30; CDR3aa: CAWSAGGGNQPQHF
j_gene: TRBJ1-2; abundance: NA; len: 11; v_gene: TRBV19; CDR3aa: CASTGRVGYTF
j_gene: TRBJ2-2; abundance: many; len: 13; v_gene: TRBV11-2; CDR3aa: CASSFAFGGELFF
j_gene: TRBJ2-1; abundance: few; len: 11; v_gene: TRBV6-1; CDR3aa: CATITWNEQFF
j_gene: TRBJ1-6; abundance: NA; len: 16; v_gene: TRBV28; CDR3aa: CASNNRPGQLDSPLHF
j_gene: TRBJ2-3; abundance: NA; len: 13; v_gene: TRBV11-3; CDR3aa: CASSLGVMEIQYF
j_gene: TRBJ2-7; abundance: many; len: 16; v_gene: TRBV4-3; CDR3aa: CASSQHASGYPYEQYF
j_gene: TRBJ2-1; abundance: NA; len: 15; v_gene: TRBV20-1; CDR3aa: CSARDLELEKNEQFF
j_gene: TRBJ1-1; abundance: NA; len: 15; v_gene: TRBV4-2; CDR3aa: CASSQVKGGDTEAFF
j_gene: TRBJ2-5; abundance: few; len: 15; v_gene: TRBV15; CDR3aa: CATSRGDSTDETQYF
j_gene: TRBJ1-1; abundance: many; len: 13; v_gene: TRBV12-3/TRBV12-4; CDR3aa: CASSTDWNTEAFF
j_gene: TRBJ1-1; abundance: few; len: 13; v_gene: TRBV28; CDR3aa: CASSYRGRAEAFF
j_gene: TRBJ1-5; abundance: few; len: 15; v_gene: TRBV9; CDR3aa: CASSVGGGVNQPQHF
j_gene: TRBJ2-5; abundance: many; len: 14; v_gene: TRBV20-1; CDR3aa: CSAAPSGPQETQYF
j_gene: TRBJ2-3; abundance: NA; len: 16; v_gene: TRBV2; CDR3aa: CASSEVPLAGTDTQYF
j_gene: TRBJ1-4; abundance: NA; len: 13; v_gene: TRBV20-1; CDR3aa: CSATGTDNEKLFF
j_gene: TRBJ2-1; abundance: NA; len: 18; v_gene: TRBV18; CDR3aa: CASSPTLGTSKYYNEQFF
j_gene: TRBJ2-5; abundance: many; len: 16; v_gene: TRBV2; CDR3aa: CASSGTSGSGGETQYF
j_gene: TRBJ2-3; abundance: many; len: 15; v_gene: TRBV20-1; CDR3aa: CSARGFGRNADTQYF
j_gene: TRBJ2-5; abundance: many; len: 15; v_gene: TRBV18; CDR3aa: CASSPLRGDRETQYF
j_gene: TRBJ1-4; abundance: few; len: 16; v_gene: TRBV6-5; CDR3aa: CASSYKTGGLNEKLFF
j_gene: TRBJ2-1; abundance: many; len: 15; v_gene: TRBV12-3/TRBV12-4; CDR3aa: CASSFSAATYNEQFF
j_gene: TRBJ2-7; abundance: NA; len: 14; v_gene: TRBV7-2; CDR3aa: CASSSPRLGYEQYF
j_gene: TRBJ2-5; abundance: many; len: 14; v_gene: TRBV20-1; CDR3aa: CSARDWRELETQYF
j_gene: TRBJ2-1; abundance: NA; len: 14; v_gene: TRBV20-1; CDR3aa: CSAGPQRWYNEQFF
j_gene: TRBJ2-7; abundance: few; len: 14; v_gene: TRBV20-1; CDR3aa: CSAPGTSGRYEQYF
j_gene: TRBJ1-5; abundance: NA; len: 14; v_gene: TRBV10-2; CDR3aa: CASTSGLPGWPQHF
j_gene: TRBJ2-1; abundance: few; len: 15; v_gene: TRBV10-3; CDR3aa: CAISQTSGGAYEQFF
j_gene: TRBJ1-1; abundance: many; len: 12; v_gene: TRBV7-9; CDR3aa: CASTPGTVQAFF
j_gene: TRBJ1-6; abundance: few; len: 16; v_gene: TRBV5-1; CDR3aa: CASSPLQGALNSPLHF
j_gene: TRBJ1-1; abundance: many; len: 15; v_gene: TRBV3-1; CDR3aa: CASSQNGGRNTEAFF
j_gene: TRBJ1-3; abundance: NA; len: 17; v_gene: TRBV28; CDR3aa: CASSLPQQGASGNTIYF
j_gene: TRBJ2-6; abundance: NA; len: 18; v_gene: TRBV12-3/TRBV12-4; CDR3aa: CASRTGLGALSGANVLTF
j_gene: TRBJ2-4; abundance: NA; len: 15; v_gene: TRBV20-1; CDR3aa: CSASLTSGIKNIQYF
j_gene: TRBJ2-3; abundance: many; len: 14; v_gene: TRBV5-1; CDR3aa: CASRLAGDTDTQYF
j_gene: TRBJ2-1; abundance: many; len: 15; v_gene: TRBV9; CDR3aa: CASSPPLTTYNEQFF
j_gene: TRBJ1-2; abundance: many; len: 15; v_gene: TRBV6-2/TRBV6-3; CDR3aa: CASSYSKWFYYGYTF
j_gene: TRBJ1-6; abundance: many; len: 18; v_gene: TRBV5-1; CDR3aa: CASSLDVAGSSYNSPLHF